These 30 T cell receptor beta chains were all obtained from the same sample, sequenced in a study of cytomegalovirus exposure and HLA in healthy donors. PCR amplification relied on 60 Vbeta primers (plus 13 Jbeta primers). Method: immunoSEQ multiplex PCR; TCRdb's copy keeps in-frame clones and lacks some. The sample includes 100,000 to 140,000 clones, approximately 84% seen only once; the top ten take approximately 2.2%. The specimen sequenced was PBMCs. These receptor sequences come from a man between 25 and 39 years old in good health and CMV-seronegative.

In its sample, this clone was seen once. This CDR3 is also generated by other DNA sequences in the sample. The chain combines TRBV18 with TRBJ1-4, with D tentatively TRBD1 (6 bases). This CDR3 has 15 amino acids. The ends were cut back, 0 bases at V and 3 bases at J, with 8 bases in the middle. The germline V gene encodes CDR1 KGHSH and CDR2 LQKENI. CDR3 amino acids: CASSPPGAPNEKLFF. The CDR3 DNA reads TGTGCCAGCTCACCACCGGGGGCGCCTAATGAAAAACTGTTTTTT.

The chain carries TRBV10-2 and TRBJ2-7, with 8 nucleotides matching TRBD1. Germline V CDR1 and CDR2: WSHSY, SAAADI. Trimming at V came to 7 bases and at J to 6 bases, leaving 5 bases not matched to a gene. The CDR3 spans 12 residues. In nucleotides, the CDR3 is TGCGCCAGCACCTACACAGGGGGCGAGCAGTACTTC. Translation gives CASTYTGGEQYF.

In its sample, this clone was seen a few times. The rearrangement joins TRBV29-1 to TRBJ2-7; 7 positions agree with TRBD2. CDR3 length: 13 amino acids. V dropped 7 bases and J dropped 3; count of bases not matched to a gene: 9. Germline lookup yields CDR1 SQVTM and CDR2 ANQGSEA. The CDR3 DNA reads TGCAGCGCTAAAGGCGGGAGTTACTACGAGCAGTACTTC. This codes for CSAKGGSYYEQYF.

The CDR3 DNA is TGCGCCAGCAGCCCGACGGCAGGGACCTACGAGCAGTACTTC. It encodes CASSPTAGTYEQYF. This chain uses TRBV5-1 with TRBJ2-7; possible D gene TRBD1, 5 bases. Germline V lookup: CDR1 SGHRS, CDR2 YFSETQ. The CDR3 spans 14 residues. Trimming left V 4 bases short and J 2 bases short, with 13 bases between.

This clone appeared a few times. V and J are TRBV5-6 and TRBJ2-7; 12 bases are shared with TRBD1. CDR1 SGHDT and CDR2 YYEEEE come from the germline V gene. The CDR3 covers 14 residues. The J segment lost 10 bases and the V segment lost 0 bases, leaving 5 bases of the junction unmatched. The CDR3 DNA follows: TGTGCCAGCAGCTTGGCCGGGACAGGGGGCTTCCAGTACTTC. This codes for CASSLAGTGGFQYF.

This clone has a single count. CDR3 DNA sequence: TGCGCCAGCAGCTTTGCATCGACAGGGGTCACAGATACGCAGTATTTT. Amino acid sequence: CASSFASTGVTDTQYF. This chain links TRBV5-1 with TRBJ2-3, with TRBD1 identical over 8 bases. The ends lost 2 bases at V and 2 bases at J; junction bases unmatched: 7. The CDR3 length is 16 residues. The germline V gene encodes CDR1 SGHRS and CDR2 YFSETQ.

The chain joins TRBV5-6 to TRBJ2-7; unclear D gene. V was shortened by 5 bases and J by 1 base, with 19 bases between the two germline ends. Germline CDR1 and CDR2: SGHDT and YYEEEE. This CDR3 has 16 residues. The CDR3 here is CASSWVLPSPSYEQYF. The CDR3 DNA reads TGTGCCAGCAGTTGGGTACTACCCAGCCCGTCCTACGAGCAGTACTTC.

The rearrangement joins TRBV5-1 to TRBJ1-6; 8 nucleotides align to TRBD1. The trim removed 0 bases at V and 6 bases at J, leaving 17 bases unmatched. The germline gives CDR1 SGHRS, CDR2 YFSETQ. The CDR3 contains 20 residues. The CDR3 loop is CASSLAEEAGTGSGNSPLHF. The CDR3 DNA is TGCGCCAGCAGCTTGGCCGAAGAGGCCGGGACAGGTAGCGGTAATTCACCCCTCCACTTT.

The rearrangement joins TRBV5-1 to TRBJ2-2; 8 nucleotides line up with TRBD1. This CDR3 region has 14 residues. CDR1 and CDR2 from the germline V gene are SGHRS and YFSETQ. With V trimmed by 2 bases and J by 5 bases, 2 bases remained unmatched. The CDR3 here is CASSFTGGTGELFF. CDR3 bases: TGCGCCAGCAGCTTCACAGGGGGTACCGGGGAGCTGTTTTTT.

The chain joins TRBV15 to TRBJ2-5, with D possibly being TRBD2 (6 bases). This CDR3 is built from 14 residues. Per the germline V gene, CDR1 is LNHNV and CDR2 is YYDKDF (reference sequence). Trimming removed 1 base from V and 3 bases from J, with 9 bases in between. CDR3 sequence (DNA): TGTGCCACCAGCAGAGTTCGGGGGAAAGAGACCCAGTACTTC. Translation gives CATSRVRGKETQYF.

This clone was counted between two and nine times. The chain couples TRBV6-5 to TRBJ1-1, with D uncertain. This CDR3 is built from 14 residues. The V and J ends lost 5 bases and 10 bases respectively, with 20 bases between them. Germline CDR1 and CDR2: MNHEY and SVGAGI. The CDR3 DNA sequence: TGTGCCAGCAGTGGAGGATTTTGGGCTGGAGGAGCTTTCTTT. This gives the protein CASSGGFWAGGAFF.

J is TRBJ2-7 and V is TRBV6-1, with 7 bases fitting TRBD2. Germline CDR1 MNHNS, CDR2 SASEGT. The V and J ends lost 8 bases and 4 bases, in that order; junction bases with no gene match: 11. The CDR3 contains 14 residues. The CDR3 region is CASRRLAREYEQYF. The CDR3 region has the DNA TGTGCCAGCCGAAGACTAGCTCGGGAGTACGAGCAGTACTTC.

J is TRBJ1-6 and V is TRBV6-5, with a possible D match to TRBD1 (5 bases). Trimming left V 1 base short and J 10 bases short, with 11 bases between. The CDR3 runs to 14 residues. Germline CDR1 and CDR2: MNHEY and SVGAGI. In DNA form, the CDR3 reads TGTGCCAGCAGTTACTTACAAGGGGAATCACCCCTCCACTTT. Encoded protein: CASSYLQGESPLHF.

This chain connects TRBV28 to TRBJ2-7; 7 nucleotides match TRBD2. In germline, CDR1 is MDHEN, CDR2 SYDVKM. The J segment lost 2 bases and the V segment lost 6 bases, leaving 7 bases of the junction unmatched. CDR3 length: 14 residues. The CDR3 nucleotides are TGTGCCAGCAGCACGGGAGGCGGACCCTACGAGCAGTACTTC. Its translation: CASSTGGGPYEQYF.

This clone was detected once. The gene calls are TRBV14 and TRBJ1-1; 9 positions agree with TRBD1. Germline loops: CDR1 SGHDN, CDR2 FVKESK. The ends lost 2 bases at V and 3 bases at J; junction bases unmatched: 13. The CDR3 totals 18 residues. CDR3 in DNA: TGTGCCAGCAGCCAAACCCCGGGACAGGGCCCCTTGGACACTGAAGCTTTCTTT. Protein product: CASSQTPGQGPLDTEAFF.

J is TRBJ1-2 and V is TRBV2, with 8 bases lining up with TRBD1. CDR1 and CDR2 (germline): SNHLY, FYNNEI. The CDR3 contains 14 residues. Trimming cost V 6 bases and J 3 bases; bases outside gene matches: 6. The DNA of the CDR3 is TGTGCCAGCAGGGCAGGGGGCGCTGACTATGGCTACACCTTC. This gives the protein CASRAGGADYGYTF.

This clone has a handful of counts. The rearrangement links TRBV10-2 to TRBJ2-1; 8 bases match TRBD2. Germline-derived CDR1 and CDR2 are WSHSY and SAAADI. The J segment lost 5 bases and the V segment lost 6 bases, leaving 6 bases of the junction unmatched. The CDR3 runs to 14 residues. In DNA form, the CDR3 reads TGCGCCAGCAGGGCGGGAGGCGGCCACAATGAGCAGTTCTTC. It codes for CASRAGGGHNEQFF.

J is TRBJ2-3 and V is TRBV5-1, with D uncertain. Germline CDR1 reads SGHRS; CDR2 reads YFSETQ. Trimming stripped 0 bases from V and 1 base from J, with 6 bases between. CDR3 length: 14 residues. The CDR3 loop reads CASSLEQGTDTQYF. The CDR3 nucleotides read TGCGCCAGCAGCTTGGAGCAGGGCACAGATACGCAGTATTTT.

This rearrangement joins TRBV19 to TRBJ1-4, with 7 bases that match TRBD1. Trimming cost V 7 bases and J 5 bases; bases outside gene matches: 4. This CDR3 spans 13 amino acids. Germline V gives CDR1 LNHDA, CDR2 SQIVND (reference sequence). The CDR3 region is CASKDRLNEKLFF. The CDR3 bases are TGTGCCAGTAAGGACAGGTTAAATGAAAAACTGTTTTTT.

J is TRBJ2-1 and V is TRBV6-1; 13 bases map to TRBD2. This CDR3 has 15 amino acids. Germline assignment: CDR1 MNHNS and CDR2 SASEGT. The V and J ends lost 6 bases and 7 bases, in that order; junction bases with no gene match: 6. The CDR3 sequence is CASSGLAGEGNEQFF. In nucleotides, the CDR3 is TGTGCCAGCAGCGGACTAGCGGGAGAAGGGAATGAGCAGTTCTTC.

This chain joins TRBV6-1 and TRBJ2-7; D may be TRBD2 (6 bases). V lost 5 bases and J lost 2, with 16 bases in between. Germline V gene data show CDR1 as MNHNS and CDR2 as SASEGT. There are 15 residues in the CDR3. The CDR3 region is CASSHPGLPTYEQYF. Written as DNA, the CDR3 is TGTGCCAGCAGTCATCCGGGACTGCCAACCTACGAGCAGTACTTC.

The chain employs TRBV5-1 and TRBJ1-2; D not resolved. Between the trimmed V and J ends, which lost 4 bases and 4 bases, there was a span of 8 bases. The CDR3 loop spans 12 amino acids. CDR1 SGHRS and CDR2 YFSETQ come from the germline V gene. The DNA of the CDR3 is TGCGCCAGCAGCGCAGATACCTATGGCTACACCTTC. Translating it yields CASSADTYGYTF.

The CDR3 sequence: CASMPGDSEQFF. The CDR3 DNA sequence: TGTGCCAGCATGCCAGGGGATAGTGAGCAGTTCTTC. The V call is TRBV2, the J call TRBJ2-1, with D perhaps TRBD1 (6 bases). The CDR3 sequence is 12 residues long. V lost 7 bases to trimming and J lost 9 bases, with 13 bases between them. Germline lookup yields CDR1 SNHLY and CDR2 FYNNEI.

This sequence joins TRBV11-2 and TRBJ1-6; 7 bases are a match to TRBD1. The CDR3 has 17 residues. Germline CDR1 reads SGHAT; CDR2 reads FQNNGV. V was clipped by 6 bases and J by 4 bases; unmatched bases: 12. In nucleotides, the CDR3 is TGTGCCAGCAGAGACCTTAGACAGGGTCTTTATAATTCACCCCTCCACTTT. Amino acid sequence: CASRDLRQGLYNSPLHF.

The chain is built from TRBV5-1 and TRBJ2-7, with D possibly TRBD2 on 6 matching bases. The CDR3 is made up of 17 amino acids. V was pared by 2 bases and J by 3 bases, with 21 bases between. Germline CDR1 is SGHRS and CDR2 is YFSETQ. CDR3 DNA sequence: TGCGCCAGCAGCTTATTGCCACCGAGACTAGGAGTCTACGAGCAGTACTTC. Its translation: CASSLLPPRLGVYEQYF. Full variable domain (outside the CDR3, taken from reference TRBV5-1 and TRBJ2-7): KAGVTQTPRYLIKTRGQQVTLSCSPISGHRSVSWYQQTPGQGLQFLFEYFSETQRNKGNFPGRFSGRQFSNSRSEMNVSTLELGDSALYLCASSLLPPRLGVYEQYFGPGTRLTVT.

This chain joins TRBV6-1 and TRBJ2-7, with a possible D match to TRBD1 (5 bases). This CDR3 has 12 amino acids. From germline, CDR1 is MNHNS and CDR2 SASEGT. V dropped 1 base and J dropped 11 bases, with 12 bases sitting between them. For the CDR3, the DNA is TGTGCCAGCAGTGAAGGGACAACCCGAGAGTACTTC. The encoded protein is CASSEGTTREYF.

The rearrangement uses TRBV4-1 and TRBJ1-1; D ambiguous. V shed 1 base and J shed 7 bases, with 13 bases lying between them. Germline CDR1 MGHRA, CDR2 YSYEKL. The CDR3 consists of 14 residues. The CDR3 nucleotides are TGCGCCAGCAGCCAAGGGTTTGGACGGGATGAAGCTTTCTTT. Translating gives CASSQGFGRDEAFF.

This clone showed up just a few times. V usage is TRBV6-1 and J usage is TRBJ1-4; D may be TRBD1 (6 bases). This CDR3 is 13 amino acids long. Germline V gives CDR1 MNHNS, CDR2 SASEGT. V was shortened by 3 bases and J by 8 bases, with 10 bases between the two germline ends. The CDR3 region has the DNA TGTGCCAGCAGTGACAGGGGTGTAGAAAAACTGTTTTTT. Its translation: CASSDRGVEKLFF.

J is TRBJ1-5 and V is TRBV9, with D possibly being TRBD1 (5 bases). The V end was cut by 0 bases, the J end by 4 bases, with 8 bases between. The germline V gene encodes CDR1 SGDLS and CDR2 YYNGEE. CDR3 length: 14 amino acids. The CDR3 sequence: CASSVGGENQPQHF. The CDR3 DNA is TGTGCCAGCAGCGTAGGGGGGGAAAATCAGCCCCAGCATTTT.

V gene TRBV4-1 combines with J gene TRBJ2-7; tentative D call: TRBD2 (5 bases). Trimming cost V 4 bases and J 5 bases, with 9 bases left between them. The CDR3 length is 12 residues. CDR1 is MGHRA and CDR2 is YSYEKL in the germline V gene. The CDR3 protein is CASSPRGDEQYF. The CDR3, as DNA: TGCGCCAGCAGCCCCCGGGGTGACGAGCAGTACTTC.